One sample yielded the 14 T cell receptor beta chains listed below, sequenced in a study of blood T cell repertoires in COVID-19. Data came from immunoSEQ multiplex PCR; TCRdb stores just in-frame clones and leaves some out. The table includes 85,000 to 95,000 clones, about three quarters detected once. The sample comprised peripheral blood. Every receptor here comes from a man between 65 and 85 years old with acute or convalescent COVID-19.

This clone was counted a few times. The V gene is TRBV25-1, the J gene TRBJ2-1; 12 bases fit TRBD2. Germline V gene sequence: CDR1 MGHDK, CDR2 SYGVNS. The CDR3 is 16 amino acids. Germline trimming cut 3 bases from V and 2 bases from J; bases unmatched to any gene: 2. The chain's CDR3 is CASSDSSGRAYNEQFF. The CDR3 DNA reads TGTGCCAGCAGTGATTCTAGCGGGAGGGCCTACAATGAGCAGTTCTTC. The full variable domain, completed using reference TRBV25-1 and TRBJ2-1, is EADIYQTPRYLVIGTGKKITLECSQTMGHDKMYWYQQDPGMELHLIHYSYGVNSTEKGDLSSESTVSRIRTEHFPLTLESARPSHTSQYLCASSDSSGRAYNEQFFGPGTRLTVL.

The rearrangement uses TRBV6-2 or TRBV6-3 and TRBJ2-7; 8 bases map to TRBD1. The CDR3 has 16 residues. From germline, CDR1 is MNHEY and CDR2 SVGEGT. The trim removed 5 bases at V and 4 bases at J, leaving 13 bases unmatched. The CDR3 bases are TGTGCCAGCAGTCGTCGGACAGGGCCCGATGGGTACGAGCAGTACGTC. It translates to CASSRRTGPDGYEQYV.

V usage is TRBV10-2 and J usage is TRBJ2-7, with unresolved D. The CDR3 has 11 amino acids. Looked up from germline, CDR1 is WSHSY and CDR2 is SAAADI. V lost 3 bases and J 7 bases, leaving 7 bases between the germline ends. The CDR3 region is CASSERGEQYV. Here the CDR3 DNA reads TGCGCCAGCAGTGAACGAGGAGAGCAGTACGTC.

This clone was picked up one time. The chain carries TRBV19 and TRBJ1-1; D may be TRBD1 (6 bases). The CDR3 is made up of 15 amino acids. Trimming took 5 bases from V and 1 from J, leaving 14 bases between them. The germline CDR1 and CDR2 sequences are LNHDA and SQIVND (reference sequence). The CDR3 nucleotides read TGTGCCAGTAGTCCACTAACGGGACAGAACACTGAAGCTTTCTTT. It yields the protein CASSPLTGQNTEAFF.

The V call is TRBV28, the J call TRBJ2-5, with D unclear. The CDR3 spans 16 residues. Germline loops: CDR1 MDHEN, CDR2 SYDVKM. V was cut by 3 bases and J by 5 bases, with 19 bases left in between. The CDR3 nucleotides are TGTGCCAGCAGTTTGTCCCAAGCGATCAATGGGGAGACCCAGTACTTC. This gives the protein CASSLSQAINGETQYF. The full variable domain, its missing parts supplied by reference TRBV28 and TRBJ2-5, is DVKVTQSSRYLVKRTGEKVFLECVQDMDHENMFWYRQDPGLGLRLIYFSYDVKMKEKGDIPEGYSVSREKKERFSLILESASTNQTSMYLCASSLSQAINGETQYFGPGTRLLVL.

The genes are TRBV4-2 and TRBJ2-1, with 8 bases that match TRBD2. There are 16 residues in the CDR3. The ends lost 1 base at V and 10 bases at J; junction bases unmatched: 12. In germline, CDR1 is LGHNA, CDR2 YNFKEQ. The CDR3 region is CASSQGASGRPGEQFF. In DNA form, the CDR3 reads TGTGCCAGCAGCCAAGGGGCTAGCGGGCGCCCCGGGGAGCAGTTCTTC.

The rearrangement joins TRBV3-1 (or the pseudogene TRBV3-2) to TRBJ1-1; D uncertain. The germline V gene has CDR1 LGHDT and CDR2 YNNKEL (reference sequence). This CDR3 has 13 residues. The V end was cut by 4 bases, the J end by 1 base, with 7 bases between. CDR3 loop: CASSPRPNTEAFF. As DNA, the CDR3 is TGTGCCAGCAGCCCCCGTCCGAACACTGAAGCTTTCTTT.

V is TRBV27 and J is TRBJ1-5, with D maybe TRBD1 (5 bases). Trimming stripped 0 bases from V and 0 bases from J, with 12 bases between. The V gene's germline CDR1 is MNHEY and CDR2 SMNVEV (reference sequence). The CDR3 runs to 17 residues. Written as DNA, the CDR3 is TGTGCCAGCAGTTTATCAAGGACACTATATAGCAATCAGCCCCAGCATTTT. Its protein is CASSLSRTLYSNQPQHF.

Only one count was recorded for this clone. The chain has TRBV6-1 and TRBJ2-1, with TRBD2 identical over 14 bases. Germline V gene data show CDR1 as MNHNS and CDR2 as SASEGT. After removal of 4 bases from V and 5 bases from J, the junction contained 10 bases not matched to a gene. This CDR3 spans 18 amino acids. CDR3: CASSGILRLAGGNNEQFF. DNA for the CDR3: TGTGCCAGCAGTGGAATCCTCCGACTAGCGGGGGGGAACAATGAGCAGTTCTTC.

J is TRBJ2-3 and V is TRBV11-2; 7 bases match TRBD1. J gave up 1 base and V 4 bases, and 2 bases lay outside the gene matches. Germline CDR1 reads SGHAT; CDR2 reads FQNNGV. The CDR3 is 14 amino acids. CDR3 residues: CASSYDRGTDTQYF. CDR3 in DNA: TGTGCCAGCAGCTACGACAGGGGCACAGATACGCAGTATTTT.

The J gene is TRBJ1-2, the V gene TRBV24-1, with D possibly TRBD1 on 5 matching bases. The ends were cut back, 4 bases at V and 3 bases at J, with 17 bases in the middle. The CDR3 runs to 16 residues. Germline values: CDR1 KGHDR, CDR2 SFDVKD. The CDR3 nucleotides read TGTGCCACCAGTGACCCGGGGCCTGGGGGGGACTATGGCTACACCTTC. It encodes CATSDPGPGGDYGYTF.

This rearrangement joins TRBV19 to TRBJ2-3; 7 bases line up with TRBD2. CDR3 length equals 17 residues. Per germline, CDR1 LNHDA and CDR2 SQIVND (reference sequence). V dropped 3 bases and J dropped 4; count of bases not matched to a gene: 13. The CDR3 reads CASSISVGAGASDTQYF. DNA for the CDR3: TGTGCCAGTAGTATTTCGGTCGGGGCGGGAGCCTCAGATACGCAGTATTTT.

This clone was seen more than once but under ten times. The CDR3 DNA is TGTGCCAGTAGTACACCACTGACAGGGGCGGCAGAGACCCAGTACTTC. Translating gives CASSTPLTGAAETQYF. The rearrangement links TRBV19 to TRBJ2-5; 8 nucleotides match TRBD1. After removal of 4 bases from V and 4 bases from J, the junction contained 11 bases not matched to a gene. Germline V CDR1 and CDR2: LNHDA, SQIVND (reference sequence). The CDR3 spans 16 residues. The full variable domain, rest sourced from reference TRBV19 and TRBJ2-5, is DGGITQSPKYLFRKEGQNVTLSCEQNLNHDAMYWYRQDPGQGLRLIYYSQIVNDFQKGDIAEGYSVSREKKESFPLTVTSAQKNPTAFYLCASSTPLTGAAETQYFGPGTRLLVL.

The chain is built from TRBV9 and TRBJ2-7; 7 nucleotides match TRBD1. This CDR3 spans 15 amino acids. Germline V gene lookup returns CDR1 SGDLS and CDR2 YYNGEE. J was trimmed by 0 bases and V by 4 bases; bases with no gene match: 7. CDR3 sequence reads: CASSPSGQASYEQYF. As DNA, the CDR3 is TGTGCCAGCAGCCCTTCAGGACAGGCCTCCTACGAGCAGTACTTC.